These 18 T cell receptor beta chains originate from one sample sequenced in a study of blood T cell repertoires in COVID-19. Assay used: immunoSEQ multiplex PCR; TCRdb lists only in-frame clones, some missing. The table lists about 38,000 clones, roughly 80% of them singletons, with 4.8% in the top ten. Sequencing was performed on peripheral blood. The receptors here all came from a man over 45 with active COVID-19.

This clone was picked up a small number of times. The sample has other DNA sequences that encode this CDR3 too. This chain links TRBV9 with TRBJ1-4, with D maybe TRBD1 (5 bases). This CDR3 has 15 amino acids. Germline V gene lookup returns CDR1 SGDLS and CDR2 YYNGEE. Trimming cost V 4 bases and J 4 bases, with 14 bases left between them. As DNA, the CDR3 is TGTGCCAGCAGCCGTAGAAGACAGAGTAATGAAAAACTGTTTTTT. Its protein is CASSRRRQSNEKLFF.

The rearrangement joins TRBV11-2 to TRBJ2-7, with 9 bases that match TRBD1. Trimming at V came to 2 bases and at J to 3 bases, leaving 8 bases not matched to a gene. This CDR3 is built from 16 residues. Germline V gene data show CDR1 as SGHAT and CDR2 as FQNNGV. CDR3 coding DNA: TGTGCCAGCAGCTTACTAAAACCGGGACAGGGCTACGAGCAGTACTTC. Residues: CASSLLKPGQGYEQYF.

V and J are TRBV7-8 and TRBJ1-3; D gene unclear. V dropped 2 bases and J dropped 0 bases, with 14 bases sitting between them. The V gene's germline CDR1 is SGHVS and CDR2 FQNEAQ. This CDR3 has 17 residues. Here the CDR3 reads CASSLTAVSVSGNTIYF. DNA for the CDR3: TGTGCCAGCAGCTTAACGGCGGTATCCGTCTCTGGAAACACCATATATTTT.

V and J are TRBV27 and TRBJ1-1; TRBD1 matches at 9 bases. The CDR3 contains 15 residues. V lost 6 bases and J lost 1; bases outside the gene matches: 6. CDR1 MNHEY and CDR2 SMNVEV come from the germline V gene (reference sequence). CDR3 DNA: TGTGCCAGCAGGCCATGGGGACAGGGGAACACTGAAGCTTTCTTT. It yields the protein CASRPWGQGNTEAFF.

In its sample, this clone ranks as medium-sized (0.01 to 0.1%). As DNA, the CDR3 is TGTGCCAGCAGCGTAGGAGTGGAGGGGGGCTACACCTTC. Translated: CASSVGVEGGYTF. The chain joins TRBV9 to TRBJ1-2, with D perhaps matching TRBD1 (5 bases). V was trimmed by 0 bases and J by 8 bases, leaving 11 bases between them. Germline CDR1 is SGDLS and CDR2 is YYNGEE. The CDR3 extends over 13 amino acids.

The rearrangement links TRBV6-6 to TRBJ2-7; TRBD1 aligns across 9 bases. V lost 5 bases to trimming and J lost 3 bases; unmatched junction nucleotides: 2. Germline CDR1 and CDR2: MNHNY and SVGAGI (reference sequence). CDR3 length: 13 amino acids. CDR3 DNA: TGTGCCAGCAGTCGACAGGGGGACTACGAGCAGTACTTC. Amino acid sequence: CASSRQGDYEQYF.

The J gene is TRBJ2-2, the V gene TRBV28; TRBD2 agrees at 8 bases. Germline CDR1 MDHEN, CDR2 SYDVKM. J lost 5 bases, V lost 6 bases, and 8 bases had no gene match. This CDR3 is built from 15 residues. CDR3 nucleotides: TGTGCCAGCAGCTCAGCGGGGGAAAAAACCGGGGAGCTGTTTTTT. Its protein product is CASSSAGEKTGELFF.

The V and J genes are TRBV24-1 and TRBJ2-1, with 12 bases identical to TRBD2. The J segment lost 9 bases and the V segment lost 1 base, leaving 12 bases of the junction unmatched. This CDR3 has 18 residues. Germline lookup yields CDR1 KGHDR and CDR2 SFDVKD. The CDR3 loop reads CATSDFQPGLAGLSEQFF. As DNA, the CDR3 is TGTGCCACCAGTGATTTCCAACCAGGACTAGCGGGGTTAAGTGAGCAGTTCTTC.

V is TRBV5-8 and J is TRBJ2-5; D not resolved. The CDR3 consists of 12 residues. Germline CDR1 is SGHTS and CDR2 is YDEGEE. Trimming removed 5 bases from V and 0 bases from J, with 5 bases in between. DNA for the CDR3: TGTGCCAGCAGTTCGTACCAAGAGACCCAGTACTTC. It encodes CASSSYQETQYF. The variable domain in full, completed from reference TRBV5-8 and TRBJ2-5, reads EAGVTQSPTHLIKTRGQQATLRCSPISGHTSVYWYQQALGLGLQFLLWYDEGEERNRGNFPPRFSGRQFPNYSSELNVNALELEDSALYLCASSSYQETQYFGPGTRLLVL.

The chain has TRBV7-2 and TRBJ1-4, with D perhaps TRBD1 (6 bases). The V and J ends lost 3 bases and 8 bases respectively, with 13 bases between them. Germline CDR1 and CDR2: SGHTA and FQGNSA. The CDR3 covers 14 residues. The CDR3 spells CASSFQAGDEKLFF. DNA for the CDR3: TGTGCCAGCAGCTTTCAGGCAGGGGACGAAAAACTGTTTTTT.

V and J are TRBV4-1 and TRBJ1-2; 11 bases are shared with TRBD1. This CDR3 is 15 amino acids long. Germline lookup yields CDR1 MGHRA and CDR2 YSYEKL. Trimming at V came to 4 bases and at J to 4 bases, leaving 5 bases not matched to a gene. The CDR3 nucleotides are TGCGCCAGCAGCCGGGACAGGGGGGGAACCTATGGCTACACCTTC. Its protein product is CASSRDRGGTYGYTF.

The rearrangement joins TRBV4-2 to TRBJ2-1, with TRBD2 identical over 9 bases. The junction had 1 base not matched to a gene; V was cut back by 1 base and J by 3 bases. The CDR3 is made up of 15 amino acids. Germline V gene lookup returns CDR1 LGHNA and CDR2 YNFKEQ. For the CDR3, the DNA is TGTGCCAGCAGCCAAGGACTAGCGGACTACAATGAGCAGTTCTTC. Translating it yields CASSQGLADYNEQFF.

V gene TRBV7-2 combines with J gene TRBJ2-1, with a tentative D call TRBD2 (6 bases). V was trimmed by 5 bases and J by 3 bases, leaving 11 bases between them. This CDR3 spans 14 amino acids. Germline-derived CDR1 and CDR2 are SGHTA and FQGNSA. CDR3 in amino acids: CASSGGTNYNEQFF. Written as DNA, the CDR3 is TGTGCCAGCAGCGGGGGGACCAACTACAATGAGCAGTTCTTC.

This chain links TRBV5-1 with TRBJ2-5, with 7 bases fitting TRBD1. The CDR3 has 15 amino acids. Per the germline V gene, CDR1 is SGHRS and CDR2 is YFSETQ. V was clipped by 4 bases and J by 1 base; unmatched bases: 7. The CDR3 reads CASSLRQGRQETQYF. For the CDR3, the DNA is TGCGCCAGCAGCCTTCGACAGGGACGCCAAGAGACCCAGTACTTC.

The chain carries TRBV20-1 and TRBJ2-7, with D tentatively TRBD1 (5 bases). Germline lookup yields CDR1 DFQATT and CDR2 SNEGSKA (reference sequence). The CDR3 is 10 residues long. V was clipped by 5 bases and J by 5 bases, with 7 bases between them. CDR3 sequence: CSAFRDEQYF. The CDR3 coding sequence is TGCAGTGCTTTCAGGGACGAGCAGTACTTC.

The chain links TRBV24-1 to TRBJ2-1, with 11 bases fitting TRBD2. J was trimmed by 8 bases and V by 5 bases; bases with no gene match: 7. Germline V lookup: CDR1 KGHDR, CDR2 SFDVKD. CDR3 length: 15 amino acids. The CDR3 DNA is TGTGCCACCAGTGCTCCCCTAGCGGGGGGTGATGAGCAGTTCTTC. Amino acids: CATSAPLAGGDEQFF.

The chain employs TRBV3-1 (or the pseudogene TRBV3-2) and TRBJ2-5; 8 positions match TRBD2. Germline assignment: CDR1 LGHDT and CDR2 YNNKEL (reference sequence). The CDR3 spans 18 residues. The J segment lost 4 bases and the V segment lost 0 bases, leaving 13 bases of the junction unmatched. The CDR3 region is CASSQDYSAGGPGETQYF. For the CDR3, the DNA is TGTGCCAGCAGCCAAGATTATAGCGCGGGGGGACCGGGAGAGACCCAGTACTTC.

The genes are TRBV3-1 (or the pseudogene TRBV3-2) and TRBJ1-5; 8 nucleotides match TRBD1. The V segment lost 3 bases and the J segment 3 bases; nucleotides outside the gene matches: 4. The CDR3 runs to 15 residues. Germline CDR1 is LGHDT and CDR2 is YNNKEL (reference sequence). CDR3: CASSQGDRFNQPQHF. In nucleotides, the CDR3 is TGTGCCAGCAGCCAGGGGGACAGGTTCAATCAGCCCCAGCATTTT.